These 23 T cell receptor beta chains originate from one sample sequenced in a study of blood T cells in healthy people across ages. Alongside a J-beta primer mix, a sample-barcoded 5' primer served in a second PCR lasting about 6 to 12 cycles. TCRdb reanalysed the 5' RACE reads using MiXCR and keeps one entry per CDR3 protein. The sample lists around 1,500,000 distinct CDR3 sequences, approximately 28% occurring once. Sample: blood. These receptors all stem from a woman in her thirties in good health.

This clonotype was picked up many times. The chain is built from TRBV30 and TRBJ2-3, with D possibly TRBD1 on 6 matching bases. This CDR3 comprises 12 residues. Germline assignment: CDR1 GTSNPN and CDR2 SVGIG (reference sequence). Trimming pared 2 bases from V and 11 bases from J, leaving 14 bases between. The CDR3 sequence is CAWSTPLGQQYF. CDR3 DNA: TGTGCCTGGAGTACCCCGTTGGGACAGCAGTATTTT.

The chain has TRBV7-9 and TRBJ2-1; 8 nucleotides line up with TRBD1. Losses at the gene ends were 3 bases for V and 2 bases for J; bases not matched to a gene: 12. The CDR3 totals 18 residues. Per the germline V gene, CDR1 is SEHNR and CDR2 is FQNEAQ (reference sequence). DNA for the CDR3: TGTGCCAGCAGCTTCCTCCCAGAGACAGGGGACGCCTACAATGAGCAGTTCTTC. It yields the protein CASSFLPETGDAYNEQFF.

As concerns this clonotype: A much larger clone is a single base away; this may be a read error. The chain uses TRBV6-5 and TRBJ2-1; no firm D call. Germline-derived CDR1 and CDR2 are MNHEY and SVGAGI. The CDR3 spans 13 residues. The CDR3 DNA sequence: TGTGCCGGCAGTTATAGCTCCTACAATGAGCAGTTCTTC. Its translation: CAGSYSSYNEQFF.

This clonotype was detected a few times. The chain links TRBV12-3 or TRBV12-4 to TRBJ1-5; 8 bases line up with TRBD1. This CDR3 contains 15 residues. V shed 6 bases, J shed 1 base, and the junction held 5 bases outside the gene matches. The CDR3 DNA is TGTGCCAGCAGGATGACAGGGGCAAGCAATCAGCCCCAGCATTTT. Its translation: CASRMTGASNQPQHF.

On this clonotype itself: One base away lies a much larger clone, so this may be a sequencing read error. The rearrangement joins TRBV20-1 to TRBJ2-5; TRBD2 matches 11 bases. The CDR3 loop spans 14 amino acids. Germline V gives CDR1 DFQATT, CDR2 SNEGSKA (reference sequence). Trimming took 1 base from V and 5 from J; bases not matched to a gene: 3. The CDR3 loop reads CSARALAGGETQYF. The CDR3, as DNA: TGCAGTGCTAGAGCCCTAGCGGGAGGTGAGACCCAGTACTTC.

In this sample, this clonotype turned up many times. The chain is built from TRBV7-2 and TRBJ2-5; 8 nucleotides line up with TRBD1. The CDR3 has 15 amino acids. Germline CDR1 SGHTA, CDR2 FQGNSA. Trimming cost V 5 bases and J 5 bases; bases outside gene matches: 10. The CDR3 nucleotides read TGTGCCAGCAGCCGAATACAACAGGGGGAGGAGACCCAGTACTTC. Protein product: CASSRIQQGEETQYF.

The chain uses TRBV25-1 and TRBJ1-2, with D possibly matching TRBD1 (6 bases). The CDR3 has 13 amino acids. Between the trimmed V and J ends, which lost 5 bases and 8 bases, there was a span of 15 bases. Looked up from germline, CDR1 is MGHDK and CDR2 is SYGVNS. DNA of the CDR3: TGTGCCAGCAGTCAACAGGGAAGCTCGGGCTACACCTTC. Protein sequence: CASSQQGSSGYTF.

This rearrangement joins TRBV20-1 to TRBJ2-6, with no clear D. Trimming pared 3 bases from V and 2 bases from J, leaving 8 bases between. This CDR3 is built from 14 residues. Per the germline V gene, CDR1 is DFQATT and CDR2 is SNEGSKA (reference sequence). In DNA form, the CDR3 reads TGCAGTGCTAGTCTGCCTCCTGGGGCCAACGTCCTGACTTTC. It specifies CSASLPPGANVLTF.

This clonotype was recorded at least ten times. The chain couples TRBV7-4 to TRBJ2-3; D may be TRBD2 (5 bases). The CDR3 totals 13 residues. V was shortened by 11 bases and J by 0 bases, with 12 bases between the two germline ends. The germline gives CDR1 SGHVT, CDR2 SQSDAQ. The CDR3 loop is CAAEGRSTDTQYF. The CDR3 DNA reads TGTGCCGCCGAGGGAAGGAGCACAGATACGCAGTATTTT.

The CDR3 is CASSPGLPGYTF. The CDR3 coding sequence is TGTGCCAGCAGTCCGGGACTTCCTGGCTACACCTTC. The chain carries TRBV12-3 or TRBV12-4 and TRBJ1-2, with a possible D match to TRBD1 (5 bases). Trimming shortened V by 5 bases and J by 7 bases, and 11 bases separated the two germline ends. The CDR3 extends over 12 amino acids.

The rearrangement uses TRBV11-3 and TRBJ2-2, with D perhaps assigned TRBD1 or TRBD2 (6 bases each). Germline V gives CDR1 SGHNT, CDR2 YENEEA. Trimming took 4 bases from V and 1 from J, leaving 13 bases between them. The CDR3 has 16 residues. In DNA form, the CDR3 reads TGTGCCAGCAGCTCGAGGGCGGGACAGAACACCGGGGAGCTGTTTTTT. It translates to CASSSRAGQNTGELFF.

The rearrangement links TRBV2 to TRBJ2-3; D is unclear. Germline V gene sequence: CDR1 SNHLY, CDR2 FYNNEI. The CDR3 is 13 residues long. V lost 2 bases and J lost 4, with 7 bases in between. CDR3 bases: TGTGCCAGCAGTGAATTACGGGCAGATACGCAGTATTTT. This encodes CASSELRADTQYF.

This clonotype was recorded a few times. The chain carries TRBV5-1 and TRBJ1-1; D is ambiguous. CDR1 is SGHRS and CDR2 is YFSETQ in the germline V gene. Between the trimmed V and J ends, which lost 4 bases and 6 bases, there was a span of 13 bases. The CDR3 covers 13 residues. The CDR3 nucleotides are TGCGCCAGCAGCCCGACGGGAGCTGCTGAAGCTTTCTTT. Its translation is CASSPTGAAEAFF.

Concerning this clonotype: A much larger clone is a single base away; this may be a read error. V is TRBV12-3 or TRBV12-4 and J is TRBJ2-7; 14 bases match TRBD2. Trimming removed 5 bases from V and 7 bases from J; junction bases left unmatched: 19. The CDR3 runs 19 residues. CDR3 protein: CASSPYGTSGSLSYNEQYF. CDR3 DNA sequence: TGTGCCAGCAGTCCTTACGGGACTAGCGGGAGCTTATCATACAATGAGCAGTACTTC.

This clonotype came up many times. This chain joins TRBV5-1 and TRBJ2-5, with TRBD2 identical over 10 bases. This CDR3 has 16 amino acids. The J segment lost 6 bases and the V segment lost 4 bases, leaving 12 bases of the junction unmatched. The V gene's germline CDR1 is SGHRS and CDR2 YFSETQ. In nucleotides, the CDR3 is TGCGCCAGCAGCCCCCTACTTAGCGGGGGGACTCAGACCCAGTACTTC. Residues: CASSPLLSGGTQTQYF.

This clonotype occurred a few times. This rearrangement joins TRBV5-6 to TRBJ2-7; TRBD2 matches at 9 bases. Germline CDR1 reads SGHDT; CDR2 reads YYEEEE. The CDR3 covers 15 residues. V lost 0 bases, J lost 3 bases, and 4 bases stayed unmatched. CDR3 sequence: CASSLVTSGYYEQYF. As DNA, the CDR3 is TGTGCCAGCAGCTTGGTAACTAGCGGGTACTACGAGCAGTACTTC.

The genes are TRBV18 and TRBJ1-2, with a weak D call TRBD1 (5 bases). The CDR3 is 17 residues long. In germline, CDR1 is KGHSH, CDR2 LQKENI. The ends were cut back, 2 bases at V and 3 bases at J, with 19 bases in the middle. The CDR3 loop is CASSPARQLPDDYGYTF. For the CDR3, the DNA is TGTGCCAGCTCACCAGCGAGACAGCTCCCCGACGACTATGGCTACACCTTC.

J is TRBJ2-3 and V is TRBV5-1, with D unresolved. This CDR3 has 15 residues. With 2 bases removed from V and 1 base from J, the gap between germline ends came to 11 bases. Germline CDR1 and CDR2: SGHRS and YFSETQ. CDR3 nucleotides: TGCGCCAGCAGCTTCTCCAACCAAGGCACAGATACGCAGTATTTT. Its translation: CASSFSNQGTDTQYF.

This clonotype was counted a few times. The genes are TRBV29-1 and TRBJ1-2; D is ambiguous. Germline V lookup: CDR1 SQVTM, CDR2 ANQGSEA. V lost 4 bases, J lost 8 bases, and 8 bases lay in between. This CDR3 is 10 amino acids long. CDR3: CSVVTDGYTF. In DNA form, the CDR3 reads TGCAGCGTTGTCACGGACGGCTACACCTTC.

Concerning this clonotype: Given a much more abundant clone one base away, this may be a read error. J is TRBJ2-5 and V is TRBV7-2; D possibly corresponds to TRBD2 (6 bases). The CDR3 has 14 amino acids. CDR1 and CDR2 from the germline V gene are SGHTA and FQGNSA. CDR3 region: CACSYGTGEETQYF. CDR3 in DNA: TGTGCCTGCAGCTACGGGACTGGAGAAGAGACCCAGTACTTC. The full variable domain, its missing parts supplied by reference TRBV7-2 and TRBJ2-5, is GAGVSQSPSNKVTEKGKDVELRCDPISGHTALYWYRQSLGQGLEFLIYFQGNSAPDKSGLPSDRFSAERTGGSVSTLTIQRTQQEDSAVYLCACSYGTGEETQYFGPGTRLLVL.

As regards this clonotype: A much larger clone lies a single base off, so this may be a read error. The V call is TRBV28, the J call TRBJ2-1; 12 bases are shared with TRBD2. Germline V gene sequence: CDR1 MDHEN, CDR2 SYDVKM. The CDR3 has 18 amino acids. Losses at the gene ends were 5 bases for V and 4 bases for J; bases not matched to a gene: 12. CDR3 sequence (DNA): TGTGCCAGCAGTCCCCGCGCCCTGACTAGCGGGGGTTACAATGAGCAGTTCTTC. Translated: CASSPRALTSGGYNEQFF. Together with reference TRBV28 and TRBJ2-1, the CDR3 gives the full variable domain: DVKVTQSSRYLVKRTGEKVFLECVQDMDHENMFWYRQDPGLGLRLIYFSYDVKMKEKGDIPEGYSVSREKKERFSLILESASTNQTSMYLCASSPRALTSGGYNEQFFGPGTRLTVL.

This clonotype was observed once. V is TRBV20-1 and J is TRBJ1-5, with unresolved D. This CDR3 spans 14 amino acids. V was trimmed by 0 bases and J by 2 bases, leaving 8 bases between them. Germline CDR1 reads DFQATT; CDR2 reads SNEGSKA (reference sequence). The CDR3 DNA is TGCAGTGCTAGAGAACCGAAGGGCAATCAGCCCCAGCATTTT. Amino acid sequence: CSAREPKGNQPQHF.

As regards this clonotype: A junction end diverges from the germline sequence, so it may reflect a read error. The chain combines TRBV6-5 with TRBJ2-7; weak D call: TRBD2 (7 bases). CDR1 is MNHEY and CDR2 is SVGAGI in the germline V gene. CDR3 length: 16 residues. This chain's CDR3 is CAGSPWGGGSSYEQYF. The CDR3 region has the DNA TGTGCCGGCAGCCCATGGGGGGGGGGCAGCTCCTACGAGCAGTACTTC.